These 21 T cell receptor beta chains came from one sample sequenced in a study of blood T cell repertoires in COVID-19. Libraries were prepared by immunoSEQ multiplex PCR; TCRdb keeps only in-frame clonotypes and omits some of them. The sample consists of about 89,000 clones, more than 65% of them appearing once. Sequenced sample: peripheral blood. The receptors originated from a man aged 65 to 79 with COVID-19, enrolled during active disease.

This clone was picked up a small number of times. J is TRBJ1-2 and V is TRBV5-1; 10 bases agree with TRBD1. The CDR3 runs 14 residues. Germline V gives CDR1 SGHRS, CDR2 YFSETQ. J was trimmed by 2 bases and V by 6 bases; bases with no gene match: 4. The CDR3 region has the DNA TGCGCCAGCACCTCGACAGGGGGCAACTATGGCTACACCTTC. Its translation is CASTSTGGNYGYTF. The complete variable domain, with remaining parts taken from reference TRBV5-1 and TRBJ1-2, reads KAGVTQTPRYLIKTRGQQVTLSCSPISGHRSVSWYQQTPGQGLQFLFEYFSETQRNKGNFPGRFSGRQFSNSRSEMNVSTLELGDSALYLCASTSTGGNYGYTFGSGTRLTVV.

The chain links TRBV6-2 or TRBV6-3 to TRBJ1-2; 7 bases match TRBD1. V lost 2 bases to trimming and J lost 5 bases; unmatched junction nucleotides: 11. The germline V gene has CDR1 MNHEY and CDR2 SVGEGT. The CDR3 is 16 amino acids. CDR3 nucleotides: TGTGCCAGCAGTTACCCCCGGACAGGTACGGGTTATGGCTACACCTTC. It codes for CASSYPRTGTGYGYTF.

The V call is TRBV7-2, the J call TRBJ2-5; D is possibly TRBD2 (5 bases). Between the trimmed V and J ends, which lost 7 bases and 2 bases, there was a span of 14 bases. The germline V gene has CDR1 SGHTA and CDR2 FQGNSA. The length of the CDR3 is 14 residues. The chain's CDR3 is CASNLQRGQETQYF. CDR3 coding DNA: TGTGCCAGCAACCTCCAAAGAGGGCAAGAGACCCAGTACTTC.

This chain links TRBV6-6 with TRBJ1-5, with D possibly matching TRBD1 (5 bases). V was clipped by 8 bases and J by 0 bases, with 8 bases between them. This CDR3 contains 13 residues. Germline V gene sequence: CDR1 MNHNY, CDR2 SVGAGI (reference sequence). CDR3 residues: CASRGDSNQPQHF. The CDR3 nucleotides are TGTGCCAGCCGGGGGGATAGCAATCAGCCCCAGCATTTT.

The CDR3 spells CASSEGARNIQYF. Written as DNA, the CDR3 is TGTGCCAGCAGTGAGGGGGCTCGGAACATTCAGTACTTC. This chain links TRBV6-1 with TRBJ2-4; a possible D gene is TRBD1 (6 bases). Per germline, CDR1 MNHNS and CDR2 SASEGT. Trimming removed 3 bases from V and 7 bases from J, with 10 bases in between. This CDR3 contains 13 residues.

The V and J genes are TRBV2 and TRBJ2-7, with 8 bases that match TRBD1. Looked up from germline, CDR1 is SNHLY and CDR2 is FYNNEI. The CDR3 runs to 15 residues. V shed 6 bases, J shed 6 bases, and the junction held 13 bases outside the gene matches. DNA for the CDR3: TGTGCCAGCAGACGAGGGAGAACAGGGGGAGTCGAGCAGTACTTC. Its protein product is CASRRGRTGGVEQYF. The full variable domain, its missing parts supplied by reference TRBV2 and TRBJ2-7, is EPEVTQTPSHQVTQMGQEVILRCVPISNHLYFYWYRQILGQKVEFLVSFYNNEISEKSEIFDDQFSVERPDGSNFTLKIRSTKLEDSAMYFCASRRGRTGGVEQYFGPGTRLTVT.

The chain employs TRBV5-4 and TRBJ1-6; 11 nucleotides match TRBD1. Trimming removed 5 bases from V and 6 bases from J; junction bases left unmatched: 4. This CDR3 contains 15 residues. Germline-derived CDR1 and CDR2 are SGHNT and YYREEE (reference sequence). Written as DNA, the CDR3 is TGTGCCAGCAGGATGGGACAGGGGGGTAATTCACCCCTCCACTTT. It specifies CASRMGQGGNSPLHF.

The rearrangement links TRBV5-4 to TRBJ1-2; D might be TRBD1 (6 bases). Trimming removed 4 bases at V and 1 base at J, with 14 bases between. The CDR3 sequence is 15 residues long. Germline loops: CDR1 SGHNT, CDR2 YYREEE (reference sequence). DNA for the CDR3: TGTGCCAGCAGCCCTGGGGGGGGCCTTAACTATGGCTACACCTTC. Protein: CASSPGGGLNYGYTF.

The rearrangement uses TRBV28 and TRBJ2-1; D uncertain. CDR3 length equals 14 residues. CDR1 is MDHEN and CDR2 is SYDVKM in the germline V gene. Trimming shortened V by 7 bases and J by 0 bases, and 10 bases separated the two germline ends. The CDR3 nucleotides are TGTGCCAGCATGCGAGGCACCTCCTACAATGAGCAGTTCTTC. It translates to CASMRGTSYNEQFF.

The gene calls are TRBV3-1 (or the pseudogene TRBV3-2) and TRBJ1-3, with TRBD1 matching 7 bases. Germline V gene lookup returns CDR1 LGHDT and CDR2 YNNKEL (reference sequence). This CDR3 has 15 amino acids. Losses at the gene ends were 3 bases for V and 4 bases for J; bases not matched to a gene: 6. CDR3 residues: CASSQTGSSGNTIYF. The CDR3 DNA reads as TGTGCCAGCAGCCAGACAGGGAGTTCCGGAAACACCATATATTTT.

This clone has a single count. This sequence joins TRBV7-6 and TRBJ2-1, with 10 nucleotides matching TRBD1. Germline V gene data show CDR1 as SGHVS and CDR2 as FNYEAQ. V shed 5 bases and J 4 bases; nucleotides not matched to a gene: 5. The CDR3 has 15 residues. The CDR3 DNA reads TGTGCCAGCAGCCGCGACAGGGGGCAGTACAATGAGCAGTTCTTC. Its protein product is CASSRDRGQYNEQFF.

The V gene is TRBV7-2, the J gene TRBJ1-5; no definite D call. Per germline, CDR1 SGHTA and CDR2 FQGNSA. Trimming stripped 4 bases from V and 2 bases from J, with 15 bases between. The CDR3 has 16 amino acids. CDR3 protein: CASSSGRSGGNQPQHF. CDR3 in DNA: TGTGCCAGCAGCTCCGGACGGAGCGGGGGCAATCAGCCCCAGCATTTT. The whole variable domain, remainder taken from reference TRBV7-2 and TRBJ1-5, is GAGVSQSPSNKVTEKGKDVELRCDPISGHTALYWYRQSLGQGLEFLIYFQGNSAPDKSGLPSDRFSAERTGGSVSTLTIQRTQQEDSAVYLCASSSGRSGGNQPQHFGDGTRLSIL.

J is TRBJ2-5 and V is TRBV19; 9 bases match TRBD2. The CDR3 contains 17 residues. Looked up from germline, CDR1 is LNHDA and CDR2 is SQIVND (reference sequence). The junction had 11 bases not matched to a gene; V was cut back by 2 bases and J by 4 bases. DNA for the CDR3: TGTGCCAGTAGTATATCGGCGGGAGGGCCTTTGAGAGAGACCCAGTACTTC. Its translation: CASSISAGGPLRETQYF.

V gene TRBV4-2 combines with J gene TRBJ2-3; 7 bases are shared with TRBD2. Germline loops: CDR1 LGHNA, CDR2 YNFKEQ. Trimming removed 4 bases from V and 4 bases from J; junction bases left unmatched: 8. The CDR3 loop spans 15 amino acids. The CDR3 protein is CASSPGAGSSDTQYF. DNA for the CDR3: TGTGCCAGCAGCCCGGGAGCGGGATCATCAGATACGCAGTATTTT.

The rearrangement joins TRBV5-1 to TRBJ2-5; TRBD2 matches 12 bases. The CDR3 loop spans 16 amino acids. The germline V gene has CDR1 SGHRS and CDR2 YFSETQ. With 4 bases clipped from V and 5 bases from J, the junction kept 9 bases outside the gene matches. The CDR3 region is CASSTGTSGGQETQYF. The CDR3 nucleotides are TGCGCCAGCAGCACCGGCACTAGCGGGGGGCAGGAGACCCAGTACTTC. The full variable domain, with the rest looked up from reference TRBV5-1 and TRBJ2-5, is KAGVTQTPRYLIKTRGQQVTLSCSPISGHRSVSWYQQTPGQGLQFLFEYFSETQRNKGNFPGRFSGRQFSNSRSEMNVSTLELGDSALYLCASSTGTSGGQETQYFGPGTRLLVL.

This sequence joins TRBV7-2 and TRBJ2-1, with D tentatively TRBD2 (6 bases). Trimming left V 3 bases short and J 0 bases short, with 6 bases between. This CDR3 comprises 14 residues. The germline V gene has CDR1 SGHTA and CDR2 FQGNSA. The CDR3 DNA reads as TGTGCCAGCAGCTTCGGGAGCTCCTACAATGAGCAGTTCTTC. Protein: CASSFGSSYNEQFF.

The chain links TRBV3-1 (or the pseudogene TRBV3-2) to TRBJ2-7; 12 bases align to TRBD2. Trimming removed 4 bases from V and 3 bases from J; junction bases left unmatched: 4. This CDR3 is built from 15 residues. Germline CDR1 and CDR2: LGHDT and YNNKEL (reference sequence). The CDR3 region is CASSPGLAGNYEQYF. The CDR3 region has the DNA TGTGCCAGCAGCCCCGGACTAGCGGGGAACTACGAGCAGTACTTC.

This clone was counted ten times or more. This sequence joins TRBV12-3 or TRBV12-4 and TRBJ2-1; D gene ambiguous. With 4 bases removed from V and 6 bases from J, the gap between germline ends came to 10 bases. The CDR3 is 13 residues long. The DNA for the CDR3 is TGTGCCAGCAGTTACCCAGGTGTCAATGAGCAGTTCTTC. Its translation is CASSYPGVNEQFF.

This clone was seen a handful of times. This chain uses TRBV5-6 with TRBJ2-7; D perhaps matches TRBD2 (5 bases). The CDR3 sequence is 12 residues long. Germline CDR1 SGHDT, CDR2 YYEEEE. V was shortened by 0 bases and J by 7 bases, with 8 bases between the two germline ends. CDR3: CASSLEWREQYF. For the CDR3, the DNA is TGTGCCAGCAGCTTGGAATGGAGGGAGCAGTACTTC.

The chain joins TRBV7-3 to TRBJ2-1; 10 bases align to TRBD1. Germline lookup yields CDR1 SGHTA and CDR2 FQGTGA. This CDR3 region has 14 residues. V shed 5 bases, J shed 8 bases, and the junction held 6 bases outside the gene matches. The CDR3 DNA reads as TGTGCCAGCAGCCCCCGGGACAGGGGTGATGAGCAGTTCTTC. Translating it yields CASSPRDRGDEQFF.

The J gene is TRBJ1-2, the V gene TRBV21-1; TRBD1, the table's D call, was not compared with the DNA. TRBV21-1 corresponds to a pseudogene. The CDR3 contains 17 residues. CDR3: CASSKVNRDKLNYGYTF. The CDR3, as DNA: TGTGCCAGCAGCAAAGTCAACAGGGATAAGCTTAACTATGGCTACACCTTC.